Each of the 29 T cell receptor beta chains below was sequenced from the same sample in a study of cytomegalovirus exposure and HLA in healthy donors. Primers included in the PCR were 60 Vbeta and 13 Jbeta primers. The protocol was immunoSEQ multiplex PCR, while the TCRdb copy is restricted to in-frame clones and leaves out a portion. The sample has about 190,000 clones; around three quarters are singletons. Sequenced material: PBMCs. Receptors were obtained from a woman in her late teens or twenties in good health and CMV-seronegative.

The chain joins TRBV28 to TRBJ1-1, with TRBD1 identical over 8 bases. The CDR3 runs to 13 residues. Unmatched junction bases numbered 2, after V lost 1 base and J lost 7 bases. CDR1 is MDHEN, CDR2 SYDVKM, per germline. Here the CDR3 DNA reads TGTGCCAGCAGTTTATACAGGGGGGTTGAAGCTTTCTTT. Its translation: CASSLYRGVEAFF. Looking up the rest from reference TRBV28 and TRBJ1-1 gives the full variable domain: DVKVTQSSRYLVKRTGEKVFLECVQDMDHENMFWYRQDPGLGLRLIYFSYDVKMKEKGDIPEGYSVSREKKERFSLILESASTNQTSMYLCASSLYRGVEAFFGQGTRLTVV.

The genes are TRBV7-2 and TRBJ2-5; D remains ambiguous. Trimming pared 4 bases from V and 2 bases from J, leaving 11 bases between. This CDR3 has 14 residues. The germline gives CDR1 SGHTA, CDR2 FQGNSA. As DNA, the CDR3 is TGTGCCAGCAGCTCCCGGTTACAGCAAGAGACCCAGTACTTC. Protein product: CASSSRLQQETQYF.

The CDR3 protein is CAIGSETGELFF. CDR3 coding DNA: TGTGCCATAGGCAGCGAGACCGGGGAGCTGTTTTTT. The chain uses TRBV10-3 and TRBJ2-2; D is uncertain. Germline CDR1 reads ENHRY; CDR2 reads SYGVKD. The CDR3 runs 12 residues. The V end lost 9 bases, the J end lost 5 bases, and 10 bases lay between the germline ends.

This chain connects TRBV5-1 to TRBJ2-5; the D gene is possibly TRBD1 (6 bases). CDR3 length equals 16 residues. CDR1 is SGHRS and CDR2 is YFSETQ in the germline V gene. V was cut by 3 bases and J by 1 base, with 16 bases left in between. This chain's CDR3 is CASSSNIQGPQETQYF. CDR3 nucleotides: TGCGCCAGCAGCTCCAATATTCAGGGGCCCCAAGAGACCCAGTACTTC.

This clone was seen more than once but under ten times. V usage is TRBV9 and J usage is TRBJ2-7; TRBD2 aligns across 7 bases. Trimming removed 6 bases from V and 1 base from J; junction bases left unmatched: 10. The germline V gene encodes CDR1 SGDLS and CDR2 YYNGEE. This CDR3 has 15 residues. CDR3 region: CASTPGLGGSYEQYF. Here the CDR3 DNA reads TGTGCCAGCACCCCCGGCTTGGGGGGGTCCTACGAGCAGTACTTC.

The CDR3 is CASSGAGRHSGNTIYF. CDR3 nucleotide sequence: TGTGCCAGCAGCGGGGCGGGACGGCACTCTGGAAACACCATATATTTT. The V call is TRBV11-2, the J call TRBJ1-3; maybe TRBD1 (5 bases). CDR1 and CDR2 from the germline V gene are SGHAT and FQNNGV. V was pared by 5 bases and J by 0 bases, with 14 bases between. CDR3 length: 16 amino acids.

The genes are TRBV28 and TRBJ2-2; D is possibly TRBD1 (6 bases). V shed 4 bases and J shed 1 base, with 16 bases lying between them. This CDR3 has 17 amino acids. Germline assignment: CDR1 MDHEN and CDR2 SYDVKM. The CDR3: CASSSTGSRVNTGELFF. For the CDR3, the DNA is TGTGCCAGCAGTTCTACAGGGTCTCGGGTGAACACCGGGGAGCTGTTTTTT.

The rearrangement links TRBV28 to TRBJ2-5, with 8 bases aligning to TRBD2. The J call could be wrong; TRBJ2-7 is a better fit for the DNA end. Germline V gene sequence: CDR1 MDHEN, CDR2 SYDVKM. This CDR3 is built from 16 residues. The CDR3 sequence is CASSPTFGLASYEQYF. As DNA, the CDR3 is TGTGCCAGCAGTCCCACCTTCGGACTAGCATCCTACGAGCAGTACTTC.

The chain has TRBV19 and TRBJ2-7, with 7 positions matching TRBD2. Per germline, CDR1 LNHDA and CDR2 SQIVND (reference sequence). CDR3 length equals 13 residues. V was clipped by 6 bases and J by 3 bases; unmatched bases: 5. CDR3 sequence: CASRLGGSYEQYF. CDR3 sequence (DNA): TGTGCCAGTAGGCTGGGCGGGAGCTACGAGCAGTACTTC. Full variable domain (rest looked up from reference TRBV19 and TRBJ2-7): DGGITQSPKYLFRKEGQNVTLSCEQNLNHDAMYWYRQDPGQGLRLIYYSQIVNDFQKGDIAEGYSVSREKKESFPLTVTSAQKNPTAFYLCASRLGGSYEQYFGPGTRLTVT.

V gene TRBV7-3 combines with J gene TRBJ2-5; tentatively, D is TRBD1 (5 bases). Germline CDR1 reads SGHTA; CDR2 reads FQGTGA. This CDR3 spans 13 amino acids. V was clipped by 5 bases and J by 5 bases, with 12 bases between them. For the CDR3, the DNA is TGTGCCAGCAGCACAGTAGGGGCGGAGACCCAGTACTTC. Translated, it gives CASSTVGAETQYF.

There are a few counts of this clone. This chain's CDR3 is CATSRGGVSGRGDGEQFF. The CDR3 region has the DNA TGTGCCACCAGCAGAGGAGGCGTTAGCGGGAGAGGGGACGGCGAGCAGTTCTTC. V gene TRBV15 combines with J gene TRBJ2-1; 9 nucleotides line up with TRBD2. The germline gives CDR1 LNHNV, CDR2 YYDKDF (reference sequence). Losses at the gene ends were 1 base for V and 10 bases for J; bases not matched to a gene: 17. This CDR3 comprises 18 residues.

The chain joins TRBV6-5 to TRBJ2-7, with D possibly matching TRBD2 (6 bases). Germline assignment: CDR1 MNHEY and CDR2 SVGAGI. CDR3 size: 15 residues. The germline V and J ends were trimmed by 6 bases and 0 bases, with 15 bases remaining between them. The CDR3: CASRRDFERSYEQYF. In DNA, the CDR3 is TGTGCCAGCAGGCGGGATTTCGAGCGCTCCTACGAGCAGTACTTC.

This sequence joins TRBV10-1 and TRBJ2-3; 9 nucleotides match TRBD2. After removal of 3 bases from V and 1 base from J, the junction contained 5 bases not matched to a gene. The CDR3 runs 16 residues. The germline V gene has CDR1 WNHNN and CDR2 SYGVQD (reference sequence). The CDR3 nucleotides read TGCGCCAGCAGTGACCGAGCGGGAGGACGCACAGATACGCAGTATTTT. It translates to CASSDRAGGRTDTQYF.

The chain uses TRBV6-1 and TRBJ1-4; D possibly corresponds to TRBD1 (6 bases). Germline CDR1 reads MNHNS; CDR2 reads SASEGT. CDR3 size: 15 residues. V was pared by 6 bases and J by 8 bases, with 19 bases between. CDR3 coding DNA: TGTGCCAGCAGAACCCTCAAGACAGGAGAAGAAAAACTGTTTTTT. This sequence encodes CASRTLKTGEEKLFF.

The rearrangement joins TRBV9 to TRBJ2-1; 10 positions agree with TRBD1. The V gene end was trimmed by 3 bases and the J gene end by 8 bases; junction bases not matched to a gene: 2. This CDR3 spans 13 amino acids. Germline V gene lookup returns CDR1 SGDLS and CDR2 YYNGEE. The CDR3 region is CASSGDRGDEQFF. CDR3 sequence (DNA): TGTGCCAGCAGCGGGGACAGGGGAGATGAGCAGTTCTTC.

This chain connects TRBV7-2 to TRBJ1-5, with TRBD1 identical over 7 bases. Germline V gene data show CDR1 as SGHTA and CDR2 as FQGNSA. V lost 3 bases and J lost 4; bases outside the gene matches: 3. The CDR3 runs to 14 residues. This chain's CDR3 is CASSFRTGNQPQHF. The CDR3 DNA follows: TGTGCCAGCAGCTTTCGGACAGGTAATCAGCCCCAGCATTTT.

The chain has TRBV27 and TRBJ2-1; 13 bases line up with TRBD2. This CDR3 spans 15 amino acids. The V and J ends lost 2 bases and 7 bases, in that order; junction bases with no gene match: 2. Germline values: CDR1 MNHEY, CDR2 SMNVEV (reference sequence). As DNA, the CDR3 is TGTGCCAGCAGTTTAGAGACTAGCGGGGGGAATGAGCAGTTCTTC. Translating gives CASSLETSGGNEQFF.

This rearrangement joins TRBV19 to TRBJ1-1; D is undetermined. V gave up 5 bases and J gave up 5 bases, with 12 bases separating them. Germline CDR1 reads LNHDA; CDR2 reads SQIVND (reference sequence). The CDR3 extends over 13 amino acids. CDR3 bases: TGTGCCAGTAGTGGGGAGATGGGTACTGAAGCTTTCTTT. It translates to CASSGEMGTEAFF.

The CDR3 region has the DNA TGTGCCAGCAGTGTGGACAGGGGTTATCGCAATGAGCAGTTCTTC. As protein: CASSVDRGYRNEQFF. The genes are TRBV28 and TRBJ2-1, with 9 nucleotides matching TRBD1. CDR3 length equals 15 residues. Germline CDR1 and CDR2: MDHEN and SYDVKM. Germline trimming cut 5 bases from V and 6 bases from J; bases unmatched to any gene: 8.

The count of this clone is one. This chain connects TRBV7-8 to TRBJ2-7; 7 nucleotides align to TRBD2. The CDR3 runs 15 residues. After removal of 1 base from V and 2 bases from J, the junction contained 5 bases not matched to a gene. From germline, CDR1 is SGHVS and CDR2 FQNEAQ. CDR3 residues: CASSLGLAAPYEQYF. For the CDR3, the DNA is TGTGCCAGCAGCTTAGGGCTAGCGGCTCCCTACGAGCAGTACTTC.

The V and J genes are TRBV6-1 and TRBJ2-4, with D tentatively TRBD2 (7 bases). Trimming removed 1 base at V and 9 bases at J, with 13 bases between. Germline CDR1 reads MNHNS; CDR2 reads SASEGT. The CDR3 contains 14 residues. CDR3 region: CASSEEWGGGIQYF. The CDR3 DNA reads TGTGCCAGCAGTGAAGAGTGGGGGGGCGGCATTCAGTACTTC.

The chain uses TRBV5-8 and TRBJ2-7, with a weak D call TRBD1 (5 bases). The CDR3 length is 16 residues. Germline CDR1 and CDR2: SGHTS and YDEGEE. Deletions cut 2 bases from V and 4 bases from J, with 19 bases between. The CDR3 region is CASSFQLGVLLYEQYF. The CDR3 DNA is TGTGCCAGCAGCTTCCAGCTAGGGGTCCTGTTATACGAGCAGTACTTC.

The J gene is TRBJ2-3, the V gene TRBV7-3, with TRBD2 as a possible D gene (7 bases). The CDR3 length is 14 residues. The V gene lost 5 bases and the J gene lost 3 bases, with 12 bases spanning the gap. CDR1 and CDR2 (germline): SGHTA, FQGTGA. In DNA form, the CDR3 reads TGTGCCAGCAGCCCAAGCGGGACAACAGATACGCAGTATTTT. Translating gives CASSPSGTTDTQYF.

J is TRBJ1-1 and V is TRBV5-1; 8 bases agree with TRBD1. CDR3 length equals 14 residues. V gave up 0 bases and J gave up 6 bases; unmatched junction bases: 4. The V gene's germline CDR1 is SGHRS and CDR2 YFSETQ. This CDR3 reads CASSLGQGAPEAFF. In DNA form, the CDR3 reads TGCGCCAGCAGCTTGGGCCAGGGGGCCCCTGAAGCTTTCTTT.

The chain has TRBV5-6 and TRBJ2-7; D gene uncertain. Germline V lookup: CDR1 SGHDT, CDR2 YYEEEE. The CDR3 contains 11 residues. V was trimmed by 3 bases and J by 1 base, leaving 2 bases between them. The CDR3 sequence: CASSSSYEQYF. CDR3 sequence (DNA): TGTGCCAGCAGCTCGTCCTACGAGCAGTACTTC.

This clone was recorded a few times. The chain combines TRBV4-2 with TRBJ1-4; D unclear. Germline V lookup: CDR1 LGHNA, CDR2 YNFKEQ. The CDR3 has 15 residues. V lost 4 bases and J lost 5, with 14 bases in between. CDR3 amino acids: CASSPTTRINEKLFF. For the CDR3, the DNA is TGTGCCAGCAGCCCCACCACCAGGATCAATGAAAAACTGTTTTTT.

This clone occurred a few times. The gene calls are TRBV4-1 and TRBJ2-1, with 10 bases identical to TRBD2. V lost 3 bases and J lost 0; bases outside the gene matches: 11. Germline-derived CDR1 and CDR2 are MGHRA and YSYEKL. The CDR3 is 19 residues long. CDR3 protein: CASSQRGLAIESSYNEQFF. CDR3 coding DNA: TGCGCCAGCAGCCAGCGGGGACTAGCGATAGAAAGCTCCTACAATGAGCAGTTCTTC.

The CDR3 region is CASSLHRDTEAFF. As DNA, the CDR3 is TGTGCCAGCAGCTTGCACAGGGACACTGAAGCTTTCTTT. V and J are TRBV7-2 and TRBJ1-1; perhaps TRBD1 as D (6 bases). Germline V CDR1 and CDR2: SGHTA, FQGNSA. This CDR3 region has 13 residues. V was pared by 3 bases and J by 3 bases, with 8 bases between.

This clone was seen once. Other DNA variants within this sample encode the same CDR3. The chain employs TRBV6-1 and TRBJ1-3; D is uncertain. The germline gives CDR1 MNHNS, CDR2 SASEGT. This CDR3 region has 13 residues. V lost 0 bases, J lost 4 bases, and 4 bases lay in between. The CDR3 DNA reads as TGTGCCAGCAGTGAAGCGCGAGGAAACACCATATATTTT. It translates to CASSEARGNTIYF.